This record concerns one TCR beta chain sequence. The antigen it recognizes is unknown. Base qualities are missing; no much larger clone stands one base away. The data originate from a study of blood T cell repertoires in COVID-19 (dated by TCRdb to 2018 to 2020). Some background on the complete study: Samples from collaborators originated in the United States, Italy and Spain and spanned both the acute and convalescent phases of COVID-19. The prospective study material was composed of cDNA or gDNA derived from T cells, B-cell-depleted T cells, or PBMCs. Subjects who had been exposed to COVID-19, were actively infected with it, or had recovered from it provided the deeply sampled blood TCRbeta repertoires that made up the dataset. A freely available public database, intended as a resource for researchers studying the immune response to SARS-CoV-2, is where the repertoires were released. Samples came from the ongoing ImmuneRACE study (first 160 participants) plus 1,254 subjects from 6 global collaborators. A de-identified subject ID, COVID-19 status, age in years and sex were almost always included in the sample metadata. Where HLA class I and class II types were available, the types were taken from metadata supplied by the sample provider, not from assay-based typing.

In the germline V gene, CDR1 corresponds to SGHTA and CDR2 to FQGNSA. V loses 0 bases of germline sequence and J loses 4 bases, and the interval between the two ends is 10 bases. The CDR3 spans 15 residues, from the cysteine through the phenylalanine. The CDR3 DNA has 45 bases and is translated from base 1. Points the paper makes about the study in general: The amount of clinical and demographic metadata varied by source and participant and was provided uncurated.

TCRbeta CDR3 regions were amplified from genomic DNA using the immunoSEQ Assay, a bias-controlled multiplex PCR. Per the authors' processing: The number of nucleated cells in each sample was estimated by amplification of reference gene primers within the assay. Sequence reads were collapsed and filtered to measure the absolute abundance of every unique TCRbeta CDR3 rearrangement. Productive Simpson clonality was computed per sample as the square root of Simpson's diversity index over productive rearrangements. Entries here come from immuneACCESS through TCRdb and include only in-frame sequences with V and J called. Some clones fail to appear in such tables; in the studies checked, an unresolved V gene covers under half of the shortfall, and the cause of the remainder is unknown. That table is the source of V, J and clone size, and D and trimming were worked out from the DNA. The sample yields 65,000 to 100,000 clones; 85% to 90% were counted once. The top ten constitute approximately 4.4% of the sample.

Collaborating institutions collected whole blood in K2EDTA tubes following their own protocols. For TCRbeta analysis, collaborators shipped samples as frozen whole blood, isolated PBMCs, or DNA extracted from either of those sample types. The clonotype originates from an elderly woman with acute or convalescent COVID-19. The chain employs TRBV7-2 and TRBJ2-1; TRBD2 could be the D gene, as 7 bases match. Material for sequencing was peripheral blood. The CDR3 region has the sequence CASSLAGGRYNEQFF. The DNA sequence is TGTGCCAGCAGCTTAGCGGGGGGGCGTTACAATGAGCAGTTCTTC.